The entry below gives a single T cell receptor beta chain sequence along with its context. The target antigen is unknown. Breast cancer patients provided tissue from their axillary draining lymph nodes. CDR3 length equals 14 residues. Germline V gives CDR1 DFQATT, CDR2 SNEGSKA (reference sequence). Trimming cost V 6 bases and J 2 bases; bases outside gene matches: 7. This specimen comes from a study of breast tumors, draining lymph nodes, adjacent tissues. Study-wide findings and caveats: Luminal-like breast cancer showed significantly higher tumor–nontumor repertoire similarity than basal-like. Tumor repertoires ranked between lymph nodes and nontumor tissue in diversity, with V and J gene preferences.

Via MiXCR, TCRdb re-called the multiplex PCR reads, giving one row per CDR3 protein. Of about 230,000 distinct CDR3 sequences listed, about a third were seen once; the top ten hold around 1.4%. The sequenced sample was axillary lymph node tissue. The source of this sequence is a female donor with breast cancer. Some clones in this sample may be carry-over from other donors' samples. The rearrangement joins TRBV20-1 to TRBJ2-7; the match to TRBD1 covers 10 bases. The CDR3 region is CSASSGQGAYEQYF. In DNA form, the CDR3 reads TGCAGTGCCAGCAGCGGACAGGGGGCCTACGAGCAGTACTTC.